This entry features one T cell receptor (beta chain) sequence. Its antigen is unidentified. The data belong to a study of T cells in Graves' hyperthyroidism and ophthalmopathy. Whole-study findings and limits: Separating ophthalmopathy from stable hyperthyroidism was achieved by a 13 V-J model. Most clonotypes expanded in thyroid above 0.001 were likewise present in blood.

Using more than 7.5 ml of fresh peripheral blood, PBMCs were prepared. V lost 4 bases and J 7 bases, leaving 16 bases between the germline ends. Germline loops: CDR1 SEHNR, CDR2 FQNEAQ (reference sequence). The CDR3 is 15 residues long. RNA transcripts provided the source from which TCR beta CDR3 regions were amplified. Using the HTBI primer set, a first-round RT-PCR was run on the TCR CDR3. Each CDR3 protein is one row after TCRdb ran MiXCR on the multiplex PCR reads. This sample yields roughly 380,000 distinct CDR3 sequences, of which approximately 13% are seen a single time; around 10% belongs to the top ten.

The receptor comes from an older woman with Graves' hyperthyroidism. The sequencing input was blood. This chain links TRBV7-9 with TRBJ1-4; possible D gene TRBD1, 6 bases. This CDR3 is CASSSPHRESEKLFF. In nucleotides, the CDR3 is TGTGCCAGCAGCTCCCCCCACAGGGAGAGTGAAAAACTGTTTTTT. Full variable domain (rest looked up from reference TRBV7-9 and TRBJ1-4): DTGVSQNPRHKITKRGQNVTFRCDPISEHNRLYWYRQTLGQGPEFLTYFQNEAQLEKSRLLSDRFSAERPKGSFSTLEIQRTEQGDSAMYLCASSSPHRESEKLFFGSGTQLSVL.